This T cell receptor beta chain was obtained from a study of T cell repertoires in cytomegalovirus infection (dated by TCRdb to between 2019 and 2020). With regard to the full study: Donor HLA type was relevant to the analysis, as public TCR beta signatures indicated carriage of CMV infection together with the matching HLA type. The research as a whole found: In both this cohort and an independent cohort of some 380 donors, the cumulative frequency of public TCR beta family members distinguished carriers of CMV infection plus the relevant HLA type. The ex vivo response was dominated by HLA-C-restricted CMV-specific TCR beta clonotypes, which also provided the single most frequent clonotype in two of eight donors.

The germline ends are 8 bases apart after V is trimmed by 4 bases and J by 7 bases. The CDR3 spans 11 residues, from the cysteine through the phenylalanine. CDR3 DNA only is kept here, 33 bases in frame from base 1. The germline V gene encodes CDR1 SQVTM and CDR2 ANQGSEA. The reads were generated on an Illumina HiSeq 1500. The raw public data were reprocessed by TCRdb itself: fastp quality trimming at Q25, MiXCR clonotype calling, in-frame beta chains only. Each entry is one CDR3 protein sequence, shown with its most common DNA and genes. The sample data list 600,000 to 800,000 distinct CDR3 sequences, and roughly 24% of these were observed just once. Together, the top ten hold roughly 8% of the sample. Turning to this clonotype: Its antigen is still unknown. It has no much larger one-base neighbor in the sample; base qualities were not kept.

This chain is built from TRBV29-1 and TRBJ2-4; the D segment could be TRBD2, given 5 matching bases. The sequencing sample was made of CD8+ T cells from PBMCs. The receptor's source is a human donor in good health (CMV status not recorded). Some clones in this sample may be carry-over from other donors' samples. This receptor has the CDR3 CSVVRENIQYF. The nucleotide sequence reads as follows: TGCAGCGTTGTTAGGGAGAACATTCAGTACTTC.